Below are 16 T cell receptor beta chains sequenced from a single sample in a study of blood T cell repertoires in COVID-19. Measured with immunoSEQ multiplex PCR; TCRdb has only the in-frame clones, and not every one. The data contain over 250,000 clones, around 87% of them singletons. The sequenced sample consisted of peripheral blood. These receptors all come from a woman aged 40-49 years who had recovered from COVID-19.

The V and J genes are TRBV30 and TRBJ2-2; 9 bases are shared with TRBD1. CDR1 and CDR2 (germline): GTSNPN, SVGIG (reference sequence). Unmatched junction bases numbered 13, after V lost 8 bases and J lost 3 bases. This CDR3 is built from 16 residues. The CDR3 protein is CALLNRGQGDTGELFF. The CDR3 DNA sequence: TGTGCCCTACTAAACAGGGGGCAGGGGGACACCGGGGAGCTGTTTTTT.

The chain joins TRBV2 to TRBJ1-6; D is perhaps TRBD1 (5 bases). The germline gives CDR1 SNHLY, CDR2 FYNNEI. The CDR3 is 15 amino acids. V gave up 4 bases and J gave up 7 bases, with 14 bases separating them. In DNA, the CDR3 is TGTGCCAGCAGTGGCAGGCGGGGGGTAAATTCACCCCTCCACTTT. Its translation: CASSGRRGVNSPLHF. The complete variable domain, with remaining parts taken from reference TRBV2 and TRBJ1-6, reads EPEVTQTPSHQVTQMGQEVILRCVPISNHLYFYWYRQILGQKVEFLVSFYNNEISEKSEIFDDQFSVERPDGSNFTLKIRSTKLEDSAMYFCASSGRRGVNSPLHFGNGTRLTVT.

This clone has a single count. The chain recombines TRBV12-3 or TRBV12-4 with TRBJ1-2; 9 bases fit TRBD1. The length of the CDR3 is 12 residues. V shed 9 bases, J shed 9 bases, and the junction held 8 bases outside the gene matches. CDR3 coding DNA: TGTGCCAGTTCTAGGGACAGGGCAAGCTACACCTTC. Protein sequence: CASSRDRASYTF.

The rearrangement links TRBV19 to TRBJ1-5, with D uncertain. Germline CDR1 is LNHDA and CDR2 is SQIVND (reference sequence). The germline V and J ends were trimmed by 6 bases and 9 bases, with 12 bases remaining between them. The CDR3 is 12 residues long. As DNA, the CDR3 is TGTGCCAGTAGCCCAAGGGAGAGGCCCCAGCATTTT. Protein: CASSPRERPQHF.

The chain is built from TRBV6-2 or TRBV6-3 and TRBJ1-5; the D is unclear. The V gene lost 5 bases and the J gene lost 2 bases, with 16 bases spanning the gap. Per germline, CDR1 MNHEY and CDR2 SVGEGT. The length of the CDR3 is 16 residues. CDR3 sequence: CASSMAGRSGNQPQHF. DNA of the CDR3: TGTGCCAGCAGTATGGCGGGTAGGTCGGGCAATCAGCCCCAGCATTTT.

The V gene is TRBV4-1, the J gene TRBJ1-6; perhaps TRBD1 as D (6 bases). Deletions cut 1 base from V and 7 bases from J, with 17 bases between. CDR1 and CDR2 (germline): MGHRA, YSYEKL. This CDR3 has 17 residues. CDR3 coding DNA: TGCGCCAGCAGCCAAGGGGGGCCAGGGCCTAGGAATTCACCCCTCCACTTT. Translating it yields CASSQGGPGPRNSPLHF.

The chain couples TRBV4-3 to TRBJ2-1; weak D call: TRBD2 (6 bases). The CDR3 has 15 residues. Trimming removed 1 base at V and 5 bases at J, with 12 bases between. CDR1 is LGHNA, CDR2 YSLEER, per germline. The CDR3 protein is CASSQGQPGDNEQFF. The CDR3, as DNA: TGCGCCAGCAGCCAAGGGCAGCCGGGGGACAATGAGCAGTTCTTC.

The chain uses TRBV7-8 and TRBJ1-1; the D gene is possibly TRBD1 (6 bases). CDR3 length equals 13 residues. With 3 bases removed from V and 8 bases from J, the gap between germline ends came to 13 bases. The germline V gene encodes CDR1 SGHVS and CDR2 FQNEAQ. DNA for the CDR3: TGTGCCAGCAGCTTTGCGGGGGGCAGGGAAGCTTTCTTT. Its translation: CASSFAGGREAFF.

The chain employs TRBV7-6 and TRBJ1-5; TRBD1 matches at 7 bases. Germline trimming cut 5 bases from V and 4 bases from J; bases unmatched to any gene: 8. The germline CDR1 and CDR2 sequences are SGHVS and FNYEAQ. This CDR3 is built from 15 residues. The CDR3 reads CASSRKTGWNQPQHF. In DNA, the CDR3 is TGTGCCAGCAGCCGAAAGACAGGGTGGAATCAGCCCCAGCATTTT. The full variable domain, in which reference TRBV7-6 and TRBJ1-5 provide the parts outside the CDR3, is GAGVSQSPRYKVTKRGQDVALRCDPISGHVSLYWYRQALGQGPEFLTYFNYEAQQDKSGLPNDRFSAERPEGSISTLTIQRTEQRDSAMYRCASSRKTGWNQPQHFGDGTRLSIL.

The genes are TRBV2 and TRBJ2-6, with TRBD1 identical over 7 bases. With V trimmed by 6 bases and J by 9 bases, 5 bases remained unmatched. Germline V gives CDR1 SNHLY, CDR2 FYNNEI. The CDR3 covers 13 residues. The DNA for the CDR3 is TGTGCCAGCAGGCGGACAGGTGACAACGTCCTGACTTTC. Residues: CASRRTGDNVLTF. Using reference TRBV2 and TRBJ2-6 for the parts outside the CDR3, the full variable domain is EPEVTQTPSHQVTQMGQEVILRCVPISNHLYFYWYRQILGQKVEFLVSFYNNEISEKSEIFDDQFSVERPDGSNFTLKIRSTKLEDSAMYFCASRRTGDNVLTFGAGSRLTVL.

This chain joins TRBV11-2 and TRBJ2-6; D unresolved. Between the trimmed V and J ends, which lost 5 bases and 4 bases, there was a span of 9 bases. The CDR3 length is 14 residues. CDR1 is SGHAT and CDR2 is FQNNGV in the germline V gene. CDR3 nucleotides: TGTGCCAGCAGCCCACTTCGGGGGGCCAACGTCCTGACTTTC. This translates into CASSPLRGANVLTF.

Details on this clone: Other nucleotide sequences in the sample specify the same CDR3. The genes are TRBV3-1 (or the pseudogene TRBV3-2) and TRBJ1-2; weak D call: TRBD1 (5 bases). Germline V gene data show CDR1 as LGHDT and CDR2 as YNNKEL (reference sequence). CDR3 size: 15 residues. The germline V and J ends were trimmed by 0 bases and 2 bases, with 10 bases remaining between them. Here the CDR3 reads CASSQEGGPNYGYTF. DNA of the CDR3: TGTGCCAGCAGCCAAGAGGGGGGACCGAACTATGGCTACACCTTC.

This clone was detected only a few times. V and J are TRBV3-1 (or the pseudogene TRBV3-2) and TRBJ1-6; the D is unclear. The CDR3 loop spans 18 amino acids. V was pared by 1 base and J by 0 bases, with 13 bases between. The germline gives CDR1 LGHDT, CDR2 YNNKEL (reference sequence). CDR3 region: CASSQGPFESSYNSPLHF. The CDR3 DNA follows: TGTGCCAGCAGCCAAGGGCCGTTCGAAAGCTCCTATAATTCACCCCTCCACTTT.

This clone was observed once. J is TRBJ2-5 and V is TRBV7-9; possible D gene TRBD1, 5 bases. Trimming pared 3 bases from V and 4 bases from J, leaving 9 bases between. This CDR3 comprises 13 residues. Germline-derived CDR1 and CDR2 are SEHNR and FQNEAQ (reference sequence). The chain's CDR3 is CASSFGRVETQYF. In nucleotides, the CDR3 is TGTGCCAGCAGCTTTGGCAGGGTAGAGACCCAGTACTTC.

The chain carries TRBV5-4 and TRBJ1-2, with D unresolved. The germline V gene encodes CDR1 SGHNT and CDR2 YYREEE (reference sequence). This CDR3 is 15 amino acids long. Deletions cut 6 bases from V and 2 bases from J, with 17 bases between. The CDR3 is CASTLGGGSNYGYTF. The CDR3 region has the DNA TGTGCCAGCACCCTTGGAGGTGGATCGAACTATGGCTACACCTTC. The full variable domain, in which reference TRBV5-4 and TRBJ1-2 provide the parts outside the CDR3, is ETGVTQSPTHLIKTRGQQVTLRCSSQSGHNTVSWYQQALGQGPQFIFQYYREEENGRGNFPPRFSGLQFPNYSSELNVNALELDDSALYLCASTLGGGSNYGYTFGSGTRLTVV.

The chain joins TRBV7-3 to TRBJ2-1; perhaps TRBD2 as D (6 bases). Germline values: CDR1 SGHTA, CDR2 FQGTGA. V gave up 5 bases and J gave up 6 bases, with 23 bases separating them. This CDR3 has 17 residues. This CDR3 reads CASSPKQRVQGGNEQFF. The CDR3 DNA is TGTGCCAGCAGCCCCAAACAAAGGGTGCAGGGAGGCAATGAGCAGTTCTTC. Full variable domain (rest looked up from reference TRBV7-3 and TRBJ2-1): GAGVSQTPSNKVTEKGKYVELRCDPISGHTALYWYRQSLGQGPEFLIYFQGTGAADDSGLPNDRFFAVRPEGSVSTLKIQRTERGDSAVYLCASSPKQRVQGGNEQFFGPGTRLTVL.